Shown below are 25 T cell receptor beta chains from a single sample sequenced in a study of blood T cell repertoires in COVID-19 (dated by TCRdb to about 2020). The library was prepared using the immunoSEQ multiplex PCR assay. In its TCRdb copy, this immuneACCESS table keeps in-frame sequences only and misses some clones. Where compared with another copy, unresolved V genes explain less than half of these, and the others have no known cause. The sample table shows roughly 280,000 clones, and more than 75% are seen once. The top ten clonotypes cover about 5.2% of the sample. The sequenced material came from peripheral blood. The origin of the receptors is a woman aged 55-70 years with COVID-19, enrolled during active disease.

The gene calls are TRBV3-1 (or the pseudogene TRBV3-2) and TRBJ1-2; TRBD1 might be the D (5 bases). V dropped 0 bases and J dropped 9 bases, with 17 bases sitting between them. The CDR3 extends over 15 amino acids. CDR1 is LGHDT and CDR2 is YNNKEL in the germline V gene (reference sequence). CDR3 sequence reads: CASSQDKGLLGSYTF. Written as DNA, the CDR3 is TGTGCCAGCAGCCAAGATAAGGGACTGCTTGGCAGCTACACCTTC.

The CDR3 DNA is TGTGCCAGCAGCCCCCCCGCTAGCGGGAGGGGTGAGCAGTTCTTC. Its protein is CASSPPASGRGEQFF. The chain joins TRBV6-5 to TRBJ2-1; 12 bases match TRBD2. From germline, CDR1 is MNHEY and CDR2 SVGAGI. V dropped 6 bases and J dropped 9; count of bases not matched to a gene: 9. This CDR3 has 15 amino acids.

The V gene is TRBV29-1, the J gene TRBJ2-2; 13 bases agree with TRBD2. Germline V gene data show CDR1 as SQVTM and CDR2 as ANQGSEA. The CDR3 has 16 amino acids. Trimming removed 3 bases from V and 4 bases from J; junction bases left unmatched: 5. CDR3 region: CSVDGLAGAATGELFF. The DNA for the CDR3 is TGCAGCGTTGACGGACTAGCGGGAGCCGCCACCGGGGAGCTGTTTTTT.

On this clone itself: At the DNA level, this CDR3 is encoded by other sequences in the same sample as well. The chain uses TRBV5-1 and TRBJ1-2, with 7 nucleotides matching TRBD1. The germline CDR1 and CDR2 sequences are SGHRS and YFSETQ. V was pared by 0 bases and J by 2 bases, with 1 base of the junction left unmatched. The CDR3 covers 14 residues. The CDR3 sequence is CASSLEGANYGYTF. In DNA, the CDR3 is TGCGCCAGCAGCTTGGAGGGGGCCAACTATGGCTACACCTTC. Based on the CDR3 plus reference TRBV5-1 and TRBJ1-2, the full variable domain is KAGVTQTPRYLIKTRGQQVTLSCSPISGHRSVSWYQQTPGQGLQFLFEYFSETQRNKGNFPGRFSGRQFSNSRSEMNVSTLELGDSALYLCASSLEGANYGYTFGSGTRLTVV.

This chain links TRBV5-1 with TRBJ2-5; TRBD1 agrees at 9 bases. V was clipped by 4 bases and J by 5 bases; unmatched bases: 6. CDR1 is SGHRS, CDR2 YFSETQ, per germline. This CDR3 has 14 amino acids. In DNA, the CDR3 is TGCGCCAGCAGCACAGGGGGCAACCTGGAGACCCAGTACTTC. Translation: CASSTGGNLETQYF.

This clone was seen only a few times. V is TRBV19 and J is TRBJ1-2, with 9 bases identical to TRBD1. With V trimmed by 4 bases and J by 3 bases, 9 bases remained unmatched. CDR1 is LNHDA and CDR2 is SQIVND in the germline V gene (reference sequence). The CDR3 loop spans 16 amino acids. The CDR3 nucleotides are TGTGCCAGTAGTAAAGCCGGGACAGGGCTTTACTATGGCTACACCTTC. It yields the protein CASSKAGTGLYYGYTF.

This sequence joins TRBV18 and TRBJ2-5; D may be TRBD1 (6 bases). CDR1 and CDR2 (germline): KGHSH, LQKENI. CDR3 length: 14 amino acids. V shed 3 bases and J shed 5 bases, with 13 bases lying between them. As DNA, the CDR3 is TGTGCCAGCTCACCTGAGACAGGCCAGGAGACCCAGTACTTC. Protein sequence: CASSPETGQETQYF.

The chain is built from TRBV18 and TRBJ2-1; 12 bases agree with TRBD2. Germline V CDR1 and CDR2: KGHSH, LQKENI. J gave up 7 bases and V 4 bases, and 8 bases lay outside the gene matches. The CDR3 extends over 16 amino acids. Here the CDR3 reads CASSLLAGGPRNEQFF. The CDR3, as DNA: TGTGCCAGCTCACTCCTAGCGGGAGGGCCTCGGAATGAGCAGTTCTTC.

The chain links TRBV4-2 to TRBJ1-4, with 7 bases lining up with TRBD1. The CDR3 loop spans 16 amino acids. Germline V lookup: CDR1 LGHNA, CDR2 YNFKEQ. V lost 1 base to trimming and J lost 8 bases; unmatched junction nucleotides: 10. The CDR3 DNA sequence: TGTGCCAGCAGCCAAGTCCACCCCCCGGACAGGGAAAAACTGTTTTTT. The encoded protein is CASSQVHPPDREKLFF.

The J gene is TRBJ2-1, the V gene TRBV11-1, with TRBD2 identical over 10 bases. CDR3 length: 16 amino acids. Germline V gives CDR1 SGHAT, CDR2 FQDESV (reference sequence). V was clipped by 4 bases and J by 7 bases; unmatched bases: 10. The CDR3 sequence is CASSSRTGTSVNEQFF. In DNA form, the CDR3 reads TGTGCCAGCAGCTCCCGCACCGGGACTAGCGTAAATGAGCAGTTCTTC. The full variable domain, with the rest looked up from reference TRBV11-1 and TRBJ2-1, is EAEVAQSPRYKITEKSQAVAFWCDPISGHATLYWYRQILGQGPELLVQFQDESVVDDSQLPKDRFSAERLKGVDSTLKIQPAELGDSAMYLCASSSRTGTSVNEQFFGPGTRLTVL.

The gene calls are TRBV3-1 (or the pseudogene TRBV3-2) and TRBJ2-1, with 8 bases fitting TRBD1. This CDR3 has 14 residues. The J segment lost 6 bases and the V segment lost 4 bases, leaving 5 bases of the junction unmatched. From germline, CDR1 is LGHDT and CDR2 YNNKEL (reference sequence). The DNA for the CDR3 is TGTGCCAGCAGCCTTATAGGACAGGGCAATGAGCAGTTCTTC. Translation gives CASSLIGQGNEQFF.

The table lists this clone with a few counts. The chain recombines TRBV6-6 with TRBJ2-3, with a weak D call TRBD1 (5 bases). Trimming pared 2 bases from V and 0 bases from J, leaving 9 bases between. The CDR3 totals 15 residues. CDR1 MNHNY and CDR2 SVGAGI come from the germline V gene (reference sequence). CDR3 sequence (DNA): TGTGCCAGCAGTTACGGGCAGGGAAGCACAGATACGCAGTATTTT. Protein sequence: CASSYGQGSTDTQYF.

This clone was seen just once. This chain uses TRBV11-1 with TRBJ2-1, with 7 bases lining up with TRBD2. Germline lookup yields CDR1 SGHAT and CDR2 FQDESV (reference sequence). V lost 1 base to trimming and J lost 5 bases; unmatched junction nucleotides: 8. This CDR3 has 16 amino acids. CDR3: CASSLGPRGRDNEQFF. In nucleotides, the CDR3 is TGTGCCAGCAGCTTAGGTCCACGGGGGAGGGACAATGAGCAGTTCTTC.

The rearrangement links TRBV10-3 to TRBJ2-2, with D unclear. Germline assignment: CDR1 ENHRY and CDR2 SYGVKD. The CDR3 spans 13 residues. V gave up 6 bases and J gave up 4 bases, with 9 bases separating them. CDR3 bases: TGTGCCATCAGCCCTTCCCGCACCGGGGAGCTGTTTTTT. This codes for CAISPSRTGELFF.

This sequence joins TRBV9 and TRBJ2-3, with 9 bases lining up with TRBD2. V lost 1 base and J lost 2; bases outside the gene matches: 5. This CDR3 contains 16 residues. Germline lookup yields CDR1 SGDLS and CDR2 YYNGEE. This CDR3 is CASSVRVAGDTDTQYF. The CDR3 DNA reads as TGTGCCAGCAGCGTACGAGTAGCGGGAGACACAGATACGCAGTATTTT.

This clone was detected only once. This chain links TRBV7-2 with TRBJ1-3, with D unclear. Trimming cost V 5 bases and J 4 bases, with 12 bases left between them. Germline CDR1 and CDR2: SGHTA and FQGNSA. This CDR3 comprises 14 residues. The CDR3 DNA is TGTGCCAGCAGCGTCGGCGGGTCCGGAAACACCATATATTTT. Its protein is CASSVGGSGNTIYF.

The CDR3 sequence is CASRSRDSSYEQYF. The CDR3 nucleotides are TGTGCCAGCAGATCTCGGGACAGCTCCTACGAGCAGTACTTC. The chain carries TRBV5-4 and TRBJ2-7; the match to TRBD1 covers 7 bases. J was trimmed by 0 bases and V by 5 bases; bases with no gene match: 5. The CDR3 runs 14 residues. Germline V gene sequence: CDR1 SGHNT, CDR2 YYREEE (reference sequence).

V usage is TRBV2 and J usage is TRBJ2-7; maybe TRBD2 (5 bases). Germline CDR1 and CDR2: SNHLY and FYNNEI. Trimming took 5 bases from V and 4 from J, leaving 9 bases between them. The CDR3 runs 12 residues. The CDR3 DNA reads as TGTGCCAGCAGTTGGACTTCTTACGAGCAGTACTTC. Protein sequence: CASSWTSYEQYF.

The CDR3 nucleotides are TGTGCCAGCAGTTCCGAGATGGGGGAGCTGTTTTTT. This encodes CASSSEMGELFF. The V and J genes are TRBV12-3 or TRBV12-4 and TRBJ2-2, with no clear D. V lost 4 bases and J 8 bases, leaving 8 bases between the germline ends. The CDR3 runs to 12 residues.

This chain uses TRBV30 with TRBJ2-1, with D possibly TRBD2 on 5 matching bases. The germline CDR1 and CDR2 sequences are GTSNPN and SVGIG (reference sequence). The V end was cut by 2 bases, the J end by 2 bases, with 10 bases between. CDR3 length: 14 residues. CDR3 sequence (DNA): TGTGCCTGGAGTAGCCTAGCCGCCTACAATGAGCAGTTCTTC. It codes for CAWSSLAAYNEQFF.

The chain uses TRBV6-6 and TRBJ1-3; the D gene is possibly TRBD1 (6 bases). From germline, CDR1 is MNHNY and CDR2 SVGAGI (reference sequence). V lost 6 bases, J lost 0 bases, and 12 bases lay in between. The CDR3 is made up of 15 amino acids. CDR3 in DNA: TGTGCCAGCAGCGACGGGGGGCGCTCTGGAAACACCATATATTTT. Its translation is CASSDGGRSGNTIYF.

CDR3 sequence: CATSGEFGLAGSDTQYF. CDR3 bases: TGTGCCACCAGCGGGGAATTCGGACTAGCGGGATCAGATACGCAGTATTTT. This rearrangement joins TRBV15 to TRBJ2-3; TRBD2 matches 12 bases. The CDR3 totals 17 residues. The germline V gene encodes CDR1 LNHNV and CDR2 YYDKDF (reference sequence). The J segment lost 4 bases and the V segment lost 5 bases, leaving 10 bases of the junction unmatched.

The rearrangement uses TRBV30 and TRBJ2-7, with TRBD2 matching 11 bases. Germline CDR1 is GTSNPN and CDR2 is SVGIG (reference sequence). With 3 bases clipped from V and 8 bases from J, the junction kept 6 bases outside the gene matches. The CDR3 has 13 amino acids. The CDR3, as DNA: TGTGCCTGGAGGCTAGCGGGAGGTACGAAGCAGTACTTC. It yields the protein CAWRLAGGTKQYF. The full variable domain, rest sourced from reference TRBV30 and TRBJ2-7, is SQTIHQWPATLVQPVGSPLSLECTVEGTSNPNLYWYRQAAGRGLQLLFYSVGIGQISSEVPQNLSASRPQDRQFILSSKKLLLSDSGFYLCAWRLAGGTKQYFGPGTRLTVT.

The chain has TRBV23-1 and TRBJ1-3, with no clear D. TRBV23-1 has ORF status, its function being uncertain. CDR3 length: 18 residues. Trimming took off 4 bases at V and 0 bases at J, with 19 bases between the two ends. The CDR3 here is CASSPPGARLFSGNTIYF. The DNA of the CDR3 is TGCGCCAGCAGTCCACCGGGAGCCAGGTTGTTCTCTGGAAACACCATATATTTT.

This sequence joins TRBV9 and TRBJ1-3; 10 bases agree with TRBD1. V gave up 3 bases and J gave up 4 bases; unmatched junction bases: 4. The CDR3 sequence is 15 residues long. Germline CDR1 and CDR2: SGDLS and YYNGEE. The DNA of the CDR3 is TGTGCCAGCAGCGGACAGGGGGCAAGGGGAAACACCATATATTTT. It encodes CASSGQGARGNTIYF.